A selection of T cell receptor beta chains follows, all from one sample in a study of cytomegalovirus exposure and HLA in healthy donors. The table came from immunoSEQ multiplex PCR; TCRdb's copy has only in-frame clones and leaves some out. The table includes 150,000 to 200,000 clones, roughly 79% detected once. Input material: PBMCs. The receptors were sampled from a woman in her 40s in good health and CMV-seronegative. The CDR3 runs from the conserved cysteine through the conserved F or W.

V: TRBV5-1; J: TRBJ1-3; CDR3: CASSLGGSTDSGGTIYF
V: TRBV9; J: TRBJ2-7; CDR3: CASSPHRGGTEQYF
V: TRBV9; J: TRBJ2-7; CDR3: CASSVEVAATVYEQYF
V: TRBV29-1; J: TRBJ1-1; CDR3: CSVVGGTEAFF
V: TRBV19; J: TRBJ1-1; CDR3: CASKGQQNTEAFF
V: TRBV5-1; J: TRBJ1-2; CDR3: CASSPRTDTANYGYTF
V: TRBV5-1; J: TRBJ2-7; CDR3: CASSLAGHGQYF
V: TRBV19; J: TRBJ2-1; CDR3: CASSLGTDNEQFF
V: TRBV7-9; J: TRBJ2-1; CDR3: CASSNSGTSGRTPYNEQFF
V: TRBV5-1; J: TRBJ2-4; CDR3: CASSLETSKGKYF
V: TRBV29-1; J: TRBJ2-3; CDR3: CSAPSGILTDTQYF
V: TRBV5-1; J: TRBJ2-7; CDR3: CASSLSSGGDEQYF
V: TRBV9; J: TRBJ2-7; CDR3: CASSVSDIRSYEQYF
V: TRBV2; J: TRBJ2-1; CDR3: CASSDSGSSGTNEQFF
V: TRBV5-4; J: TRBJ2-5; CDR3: CASSLESTVQETQYF
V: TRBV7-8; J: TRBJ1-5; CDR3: CASSLVVDRSQPQHF
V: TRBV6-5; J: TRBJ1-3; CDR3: CASSSGFGNTIYF
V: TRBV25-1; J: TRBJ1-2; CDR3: CASSERLGQGDNGYTF
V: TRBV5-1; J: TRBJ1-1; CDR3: CASSTGANTEAFF
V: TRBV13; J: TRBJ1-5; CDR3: CASSLGQGDNQPQHF
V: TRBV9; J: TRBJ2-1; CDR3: CATPGPDEQFF
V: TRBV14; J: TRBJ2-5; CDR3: CASSQGGQGINQETQYF
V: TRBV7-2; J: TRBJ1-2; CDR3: CASSRTERYGYTF
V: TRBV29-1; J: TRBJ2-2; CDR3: CSVEGLTGADTELFF
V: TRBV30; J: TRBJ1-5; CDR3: CAWSGGREQPQHF
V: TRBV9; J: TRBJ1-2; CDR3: CASSVDRGFEGYTF
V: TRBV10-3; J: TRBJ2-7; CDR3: CAISESGQIYEQYF
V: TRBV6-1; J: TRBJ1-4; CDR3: CASRVTAAYRELFF
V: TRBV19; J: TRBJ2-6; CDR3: CASRQGTYSGANVLTF
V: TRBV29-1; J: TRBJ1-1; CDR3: CSVEWGLMNTEAFF
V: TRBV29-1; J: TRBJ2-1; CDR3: CSVSGNEQFF
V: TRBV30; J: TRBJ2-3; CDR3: CAWSVRRTSGSTDTQYF
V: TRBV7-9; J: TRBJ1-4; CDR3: CASSLLTGSEKLFF
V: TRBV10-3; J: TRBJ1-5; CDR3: CAIGTGDNQPQHF
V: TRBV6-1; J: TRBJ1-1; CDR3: CASSETRVGTEAFF
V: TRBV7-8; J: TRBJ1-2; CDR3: CASSPETGANYGYTF
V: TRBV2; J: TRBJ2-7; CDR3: CASSEKRGGEQYF
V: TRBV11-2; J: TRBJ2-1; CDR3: CASSFPDRVNEQFF